This T cell receptor (beta chain) was recorded in a study of molecular identifiers for immune sequencing clone quantification. Study-wide findings and caveats: For effector cells, clones above 20 RNA copies held over 98% of molecules; for naive cells, under 1%.

The ends were cut back, 5 bases at V and 4 bases at J, with 6 bases in the middle. CDR3 size: 12 residues. This clonotype was counted many times. Antigen: not known. A single record per CDR3 protein comes from TCRdb applying MiXCR to the PCR reads. The table has more than 450,000 distinct CDR3 sequences, about a fifth seen once. This TCR was recovered from a human donor in good health. Some libraries in this study had Jurkat cell RNA spiked in. Material: naive CD8+ T cells from blood, with Jurkat cell RNA spiked in. Subset reported: FACS-sorted CD8+CD4-CCR7+CD45RA+ naive T cells. This chain connects TRBV12-3 or TRBV12-4 to TRBJ2-1, with D unclear. For the CDR3, the DNA is TGTGCCAGCAGTCCAAATTACAATGAGCAGTTCTTC. Amino acids: CASSPNYNEQFF.